This T cell receptor beta chain was identified in a study of blood T cell repertoires in COVID-19. Across the whole study: Acute and convalescent COVID-19 samples came from the United States, Italy and Spain. PBMCs, B-cell-depleted T cells, or T cells were the source of the cDNA or gDNA that made up the material.

The ends were cut back, 3 bases at V and 4 bases at J, with 21 bases in the middle. Germline V CDR1 and CDR2: SGHAT, FQNNGV. The CDR3 is 18 amino acids. Authors' methods: Estimated nucleated cell counts came from reference gene primer amplification. Produced via immunoSEQ multiplex PCR; TCRdb's table is partial and in-frame only. V and J calls and clone size are copied from that table; D and trimming were computed from the DNA. The sample contains about 200,000 clones, 88% of which appear only once. Specimen: peripheral blood. This TCR came from a man aged 40-50 years with acute or convalescent COVID-19. V is TRBV11-2 and J is TRBJ2-2; D possibly corresponds to TRBD2 (7 bases). CDR3 sequence reads: CASSFPGEELATTGELFF. The CDR3 DNA is TGTGCCAGCAGCTTCCCAGGGGAAGAACTAGCGACCACCGGGGAGCTGTTTTTT.